This paragraph reports one TCR beta chain. This specimen belongs to a study of blood T cell repertoires in COVID-19. The protocol was immunoSEQ multiplex PCR, while the TCRdb copy is restricted to in-frame clones and leaves out a portion. The table includes 200,000 to 250,000 clones, about 93% detected once. Germline V gene sequence: CDR1 KGHSH, CDR2 LQKENI. J lost 4 bases, V lost 5 bases, and 5 bases had no gene match. This CDR3 comprises 15 residues. The chain links TRBV18 to TRBJ2-1; 10 bases fit TRBD2. The TCR originated in a man aged 55 to 70 with COVID-19, enrolled during active disease. The sample taken for sequencing was peripheral blood. The CDR3 loop is CASSSTSGTYNEQFF. CDR3 DNA sequence: TGTGCCAGCTCATCCACTAGCGGGACATACAATGAGCAGTTCTTC.